Presented here are 13 T cell receptor beta chains from one specimen sequenced in a study of control samples from healthy donors and cancer patients. Using immunoSEQ multiplex PCR, the repertoire was profiled, and TCRdb retains in-frame clones only, with some absent. The sample lists 70,000 to 75,000 clones; roughly nine tenths were seen once. Sequencing used PBMCs. These receptors originate from a man between 60 and 75 years old with lung cancer.

In its sample, this clone was seen a few times. The chain joins TRBV7-3 to TRBJ1-3, with D hard to call. Germline V gives CDR1 SGHTA, CDR2 FQGTGA. V was pared by 8 bases and J by 0 bases, with 8 bases between. The CDR3 length is 13 residues. The CDR3 sequence is CASGPDSGNTIYF. DNA of the CDR3: TGTGCCAGCGGACCAGACTCTGGAAACACCATATATTTT.

This clone was seen only a few times. V gene TRBV18 combines with J gene TRBJ2-4; D not resolved. There are 14 residues in the CDR3. Trimming removed 6 bases at V and 6 bases at J, with 15 bases between. Germline values: CDR1 KGHSH, CDR2 LQKENI. The CDR3 region is CASSKESQRNIQYF. The CDR3 region has the DNA TGTGCCAGCTCCAAAGAGAGCCAGAGAAACATTCAGTACTTC.

V and J are TRBV10-3 and TRBJ2-1, with D perhaps matching TRBD1 (5 bases). The length of the CDR3 is 15 residues. In germline, CDR1 is ENHRY, CDR2 SYGVKD. V lost 2 bases and J 7 bases, leaving 15 bases between the germline ends. The CDR3 coding sequence is TGTGCCATCAGTGAGCGGCAGGGTCCTGGGAATGAGCAGTTCTTC. Encoded protein: CAISERQGPGNEQFF.

The chain is built from TRBV2 and TRBJ2-7; TRBD1 agrees at 8 bases. The CDR3 has 15 residues. The ends lost 6 bases at V and 3 bases at J; junction bases unmatched: 10. CDR1 is SNHLY and CDR2 is FYNNEI in the germline V gene. The CDR3 nucleotides are TGTGCCAGCAGACTAACACCCGGGACAGGCTACGAGCAGTACGTC. This translates into CASRLTPGTGYEQYV.

The rearrangement uses TRBV24-1 and TRBJ2-6, with D possibly matching TRBD2 (6 bases). Germline V gene lookup returns CDR1 KGHDR and CDR2 SFDVKD. Trimming removed 3 bases at V and 1 base at J, with 9 bases between. This CDR3 contains 16 residues. DNA for the CDR3: TGTGCCACCAGTGATCCGGGGAGGTCTGGGGCCAACGTCCTGACTTTC. As protein: CATSDPGRSGANVLTF.

The V and J genes are TRBV5-4 and TRBJ2-1; 8 bases map to TRBD1. The CDR3 covers 16 residues. Trimming at V came to 4 bases and at J to 3 bases, leaving 9 bases not matched to a gene. Germline V lookup: CDR1 SGHNT, CDR2 YYREEE (reference sequence). Written as DNA, the CDR3 is TGTGCCAGCAGCGGTGAACGACAGGGGAGCTACAATGAGCAGTTCTTC. Protein sequence: CASSGERQGSYNEQFF.

This sequence joins TRBV30 and TRBJ1-5; the D gene is possibly TRBD1 (5 bases). Germline lookup yields CDR1 GTSNPN and CDR2 SVGIG (reference sequence). The V gene lost 3 bases and the J gene lost 7 bases, with 16 bases spanning the gap. The CDR3 runs to 14 residues. Here the CDR3 reads CAWSRGALSQPQHF. Written as DNA, the CDR3 is TGTGCCTGGAGCCGAGGGGCCCTCAGCCAGCCCCAGCATTTT.

This sequence joins TRBV5-1 and TRBJ2-2, with unresolved D. CDR3 length: 13 amino acids. Trimming cost V 4 bases and J 1 base, with 5 bases left between them. Germline V gives CDR1 SGHRS, CDR2 YFSETQ. The CDR3 here is CASSIGNTGELFF. In DNA form, the CDR3 reads TGCGCCAGCAGCATAGGGAACACCGGGGAGCTGTTTTTT.

The chain combines TRBV9 with TRBJ2-2; TRBD1 might be the D (6 bases). Trimming removed 4 bases at V and 1 base at J, with 8 bases between. This CDR3 comprises 14 residues. The germline V gene encodes CDR1 SGDLS and CDR2 YYNGEE. CDR3 sequence (DNA): TGTGCCAGCAGCTGGGGACAGAACACCGGGGAGCTGTTTTTT. Its protein product is CASSWGQNTGELFF.

The gene calls are TRBV7-2 and TRBJ1-1, with D possibly TRBD1 on 6 matching bases. CDR1 and CDR2 from the germline V gene are SGHTA and FQGNSA. The CDR3 runs 13 residues. V lost 4 bases to trimming and J lost 2 bases, with 8 bases between them. The CDR3 DNA reads as TGTGCCAGCAGCTGGACAGTTAACACTGAAGCTTTCTTT. This translates into CASSWTVNTEAFF.

The rearrangement uses TRBV5-5 and TRBJ2-1, with TRBD1 as a possible D gene (6 bases). Germline V gene sequence: CDR1 SGHKS, CDR2 YYEKEE (reference sequence). V was cut by 0 bases and J by 2 bases, with 12 bases left in between. The CDR3 runs to 16 residues. The CDR3 loop reads CASSLAGTPTYNEQFF. CDR3 DNA sequence: TGTGCCAGCAGCTTGGCCGGGACACCTACCTACAATGAGCAGTTCTTC.

The chain is built from TRBV7-2 and TRBJ2-5; 7 bases are shared with TRBD2. This CDR3 spans 15 amino acids. After removal of 3 bases from V and 2 bases from J, the junction contained 6 bases not matched to a gene. Per germline, CDR1 SGHTA and CDR2 FQGNSA. The DNA for the CDR3 is TGTGCCAGCAGCTTTCTGGGGGGGGGACAAGAGACCCAGTACTTC. Its protein product is CASSFLGGGQETQYF.

This sequence joins TRBV29-1 and TRBJ1-2; D possibly corresponds to TRBD1 (5 bases). In germline, CDR1 is SQVTM, CDR2 ANQGSEA. The CDR3 loop spans 14 amino acids. V was cut by 3 bases and J by 7 bases, with 18 bases left in between. CDR3 in DNA: TGCAGCGTTGATGAGGCAGGGCAAGGAGCTGGCTACACCTTC. Translated, it gives CSVDEAGQGAGYTF.